The clone carrying this T cell receptor (beta chain) was observed many times. The SP2 primer and nested alpha and beta constant region primers amplified ligated cDNA in four rounds. For blood and skin samples, reverse transcription used TCR alpha and beta constant primers. TCRdb processed the 5' RACE reads anew with MiXCR; each CDR3 protein has one entry. The table lists 45,000 to 55,000 distinct CDR3 sequences, approximately 4.5% of them singletons. TCR cDNA received a 3' ligated oligonucleotide that carried a UMI. Whole-blood samples were about 2.5 ml of peripheral blood from healthy adult volunteers. This specimen belongs to a study of naive and memory T cell subsets. V dropped 5 bases and J dropped 9; count of bases not matched to a gene: 19. CDR3 length: 17 residues. The germline V gene encodes CDR1 LGHNA and CDR2 YNFKEQ.

V gene TRBV4-2 combines with J gene TRBJ2-1, with 7 bases fitting TRBD2. The sequence was collected from a female donor in good health. The chain's CDR3 is CASSKGSLAAPRVEQFF. CDR3 DNA: TGTGCCAGCAGCAAAGGGTCTCTAGCGGCCCCCCGCGTTGAGCAGTTCTTC.